Reported below is one T cell receptor beta chain. Its target is not known. Germline trimming cut 4 bases from V and 9 bases from J; bases unmatched to any gene: 8. Germline V CDR1 and CDR2: SGHKS, YYEKEE (reference sequence). CDR3 size: 15 residues. The data are from a study of T cell responses to AZD1222 COVID-19 vaccine. General study points: At 160-218 and 743-854, vaccine-associated CD4 TCRs were dominant, and they spanned spike. There were mostly white British donors and more females than males, and clonal diversity was possibly underestimated.

Sequencing was performed with immunoSEQ multiplex PCR; in TCRdb, only in-frame clones are kept and a portion is missing. This table holds 150,000 to 200,000 clones, around 93% found once. This TCR came from an adult who received the AZD1222 COVID-19 vaccine. Sequenced here: peripheral blood, sampled 28 days after the second AZD1222 dose. This chain uses TRBV5-5 with TRBJ1-6, with 9 bases identical to TRBD1. The CDR3 is CASSLEQGASSPLHF. Written as DNA, the CDR3 is TGTGCCAGCAGCCTTGAACAGGGGGCAAGTTCACCCCTCCACTTT.